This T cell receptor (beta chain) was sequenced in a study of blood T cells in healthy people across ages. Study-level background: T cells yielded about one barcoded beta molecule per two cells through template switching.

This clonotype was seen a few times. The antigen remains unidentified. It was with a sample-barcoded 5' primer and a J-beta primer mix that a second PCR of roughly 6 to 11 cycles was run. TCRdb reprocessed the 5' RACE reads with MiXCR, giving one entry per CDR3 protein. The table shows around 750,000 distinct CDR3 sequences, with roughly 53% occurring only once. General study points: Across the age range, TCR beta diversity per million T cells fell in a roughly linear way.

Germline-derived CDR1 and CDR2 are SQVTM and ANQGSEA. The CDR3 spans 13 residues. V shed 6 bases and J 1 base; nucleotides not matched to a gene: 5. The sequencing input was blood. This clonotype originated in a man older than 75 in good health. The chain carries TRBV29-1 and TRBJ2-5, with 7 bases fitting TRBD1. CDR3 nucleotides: TGCAGCGTCGCTCGGGACAGCCAAGAGACCCAGTACTTC. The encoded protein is CSVARDSQETQYF.